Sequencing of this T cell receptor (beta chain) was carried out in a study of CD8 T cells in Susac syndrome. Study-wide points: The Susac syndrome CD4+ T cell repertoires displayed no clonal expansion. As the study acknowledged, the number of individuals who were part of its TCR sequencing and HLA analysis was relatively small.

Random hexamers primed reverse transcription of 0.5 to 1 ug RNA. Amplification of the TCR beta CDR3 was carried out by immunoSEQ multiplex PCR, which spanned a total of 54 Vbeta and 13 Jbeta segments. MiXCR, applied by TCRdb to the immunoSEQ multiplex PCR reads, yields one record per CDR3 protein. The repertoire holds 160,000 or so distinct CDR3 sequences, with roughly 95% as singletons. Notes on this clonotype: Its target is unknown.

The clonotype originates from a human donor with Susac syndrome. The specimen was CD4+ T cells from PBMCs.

CDR3 DNA: TGCGCCAGCAGCTTGGGAGCGCCAAACACCATATATTTT. Protein sequence: CASSLGAPNTIYF. This chain uses TRBV5-1 with TRBJ1-3; no clear D. CDR3 length equals 13 residues. V lost 0 bases and J lost 6, with 7 bases in between. Germline CDR1 SGHRS, CDR2 YFSETQ.